This T cell receptor beta chain is from a study of Graves' ophthalmopathy and Graves' hyperthyroidism. The study's findings and limits: Discrimination between ophthalmopathy and stable hyperthyroidism by a 13-signature model showed about 86% sensitivity and more than 65% specificity.

RNA transcripts were the source from which TCR beta CDR3 regions were amplified. RT-PCR in the first round used HTBI primers; a second-round multiplex PCR followed. One entry per CDR3 protein, called by TCRdb with MiXCR from the multiplex PCR reads. The top ten hold 35% to 55% of the sample, which has around 670,000 distinct CDR3 sequences, 40% seen once. This clonotype was counted many times. Its target is not known. There are 14 residues in the CDR3. Trimming removed 6 bases from V and 2 bases from J, with 13 bases in between. Germline CDR1 SGHTA, CDR2 FQGNSA. The chain employs TRBV7-2 and TRBJ1-1, with D perhaps matching TRBD1 (6 bases). Sequencing was performed on peripheral blood. This TCR derives from an adult man with Graves' ophthalmopathy. The CDR3 loop reads CASRPDSFNTEAFF. The CDR3 nucleotides read TGTGCCAGCAGACCGGACAGTTTCAACACTGAAGCTTTCTTT.